This is a list of T cell receptor beta chains from one sample in a study of read filtering for tumor transcriptome and immune sequencing. TCRdb processed the reads anew with MiXCR; each CDR3 protein has one entry. The sample shows approximately 93,000 distinct CDR3 sequences, about 22% of them seen only once. Sample: a population of CD138-negative cells sorted from bone marrow. These receptors were taken from a donor at least 40 years old with multiple myeloma. Each CDR3 is given with its conserved first and last residue. Not every row has a clone size; where given, it reads once, few, many or a size class.

TRBV5-1	TRBJ1-1	NA	CANSLAAALNTEAFF
TRBV5-1	TRBJ2-3	many	CASSPYSGASTDTQYF
TRBV20-1	TRBJ1-1	many	CSASEGRTDTEAFF
TRBV9	TRBJ2-1	many	CASSVGSLNEQFF
TRBV24-1	TRBJ2-2	few	CATSVSGELFF
TRBV28	TRBJ2-1	many	CASKRSGTASNEQFF
TRBV28	TRBJ1-5	many	CASKGGGRVDQPQHF
TRBV28	TRBJ1-3	few	CASSPWGLGNTIYF
TRBV7-8	TRBJ1-4	few	CASSLWRPVEKLFF
TRBV4-1	TRBJ2-2	many	CASSQALGTGGNTGELFF
TRBV28	TRBJ1-1	few	CASSLYGTEAFF
TRBV29-1	TRBJ1-1	many	CSVPLGGGTEAFF
TRBV6-2/TRBV6-3	TRBJ1-5	NA	CASRGTGVNQPQHF
TRBV19	TRBJ2-6	many	CASSIRGHPLSGANVLTF
TRBV5-1	TRBJ2-2	NA	CASGPGTANTGELFF
TRBV11-2	TRBJ2-1	many	CASNREGGGSYNEQFF
TRBV4-1	TRBJ2-4	NA	CASSQVSSPWNIQYF
TRBV6-2/TRBV6-3	TRBJ2-1	many	CASKPSGGGTYNNEQFF
TRBV28	TRBJ2-7	many	CASSPPRDRGYEQYF
TRBV19	TRBJ2-2	many	CASSIRAVLDGELFF
TRBV7-2	TRBJ2-1	many	CASSLGTSGRQFF
TRBV12-3/TRBV12-4	TRBJ1-6	NA	CASSLQSSYNSPLHF
TRBV6-5	TRBJ1-2	many	CASTTRSGDYGYTF
TRBV20-1	TRBJ2-7	NA	CSSEGRNSYEQYF
TRBV5-5	TRBJ2-1	many	CASSFSPAPGDNEQFF
TRBV2	TRBJ1-1	many	CASSADSLEAFF
TRBV5-1	TRBJ2-1	many	CASSSHRNDEQFF
TRBV2	TRBJ2-7	NA	CASSGERDSSYEQYF
TRBV12-3/TRBV12-4	TRBJ1-5	many	CASSLSPASNQPQHF
TRBV20-1	TRBJ1-6	few	CSAREGTFPDNSPLHF
TRBV12-3/TRBV12-4	TRBJ1-6	many	CASSATGWGSPLHF
TRBV13	TRBJ2-2	NA	CASSLARNPTGELFF
TRBV7-2	TRBJ2-1	many	CASSSPRGGREQFF
TRBV18	TRBJ1-2	many	CASSPTSSPNYGYTF
TRBV6-5	TRBJ1-5	few	CASGVAGRNQPQHF
TRBV20-1	TRBJ2-3	many	CSAEPGQGSPDTQYF